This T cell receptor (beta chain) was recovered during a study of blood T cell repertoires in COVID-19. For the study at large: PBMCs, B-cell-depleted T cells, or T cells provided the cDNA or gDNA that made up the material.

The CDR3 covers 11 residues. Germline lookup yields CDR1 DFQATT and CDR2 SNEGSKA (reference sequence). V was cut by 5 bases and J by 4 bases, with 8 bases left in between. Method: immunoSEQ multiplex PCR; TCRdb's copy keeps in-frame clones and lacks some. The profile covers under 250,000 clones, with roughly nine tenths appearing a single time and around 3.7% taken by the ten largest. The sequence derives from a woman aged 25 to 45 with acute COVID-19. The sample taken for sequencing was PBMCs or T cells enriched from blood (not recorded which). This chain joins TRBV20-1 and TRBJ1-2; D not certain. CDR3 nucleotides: TGCAGTGCTGGGCAGAGCTATGGCTACACCTTC. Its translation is CSAGQSYGYTF.